The present entry profiles one T cell receptor beta chain with its context. The record originates from a study of blood T cell repertoires in COVID-19. CDR3 length: 13 residues. Germline CDR1 and CDR2: KGHSH and LQKENI. With 6 bases clipped from V and 5 bases from J, the junction kept 7 bases outside the gene matches. In the source study's methods: By means of reference gene primer amplification, nucleated cell counts were estimated. Sequencing used immunoSEQ multiplex PCR; TCRdb keeps in-frame clones, though not all of them. The V and J calls and clone size were taken over from that table, and D and trimming were inferred from the DNA. The table lists 200,000 to 300,000 clones, around 85% of them singletons.

The sample comprised peripheral blood. This TCR came from a man aged 80 or over with acute or convalescent COVID-19. V and J are TRBV18 and TRBJ2-7, with 7 bases identical to TRBD2. In nucleotides, the CDR3 is TGTGCCAGCTCTCACGGTGGGAGGGACGAGCAGTACTTC. It specifies CASSHGGRDEQYF.